Presented here are 9 T cell receptor beta chains from one specimen sequenced in a study of blood T cell repertoires in COVID-19. Clones were read by immunoSEQ multiplex PCR, and TCRdb kept only the in-frame ones, dropping some. The sample lists 130,000 to 150,000 clones, 70% to 90% occurring once. The sample comprised peripheral blood. These receptors were collected from a man aged 70 or older with acute or convalescent COVID-19.

This chain joins TRBV28 and TRBJ2-7; tentatively, D is TRBD2 (5 bases). Germline V gene lookup returns CDR1 MDHEN and CDR2 SYDVKM. The V gene lost 5 bases and the J gene lost 1 base, with 12 bases spanning the gap. CDR3 length: 14 amino acids. The CDR3 protein is CASSPHGESYEQYF. The CDR3, as DNA: TGTGCCAGCAGTCCCCACGGGGAGTCCTACGAGCAGTACTTC.

The gene calls are TRBV2 and TRBJ2-1; 11 bases fit TRBD2. This CDR3 contains 14 residues. The V segment lost 8 bases and the J segment 6 bases; nucleotides outside the gene matches: 6. Germline CDR1 reads SNHLY; CDR2 reads FYNNEI. For the CDR3, the DNA is TGTGCCAGCCAATTGACTAGCGGGATCAATGAGCAGTTCTTC. Encoded protein: CASQLTSGINEQFF.

J is TRBJ2-7 and V is TRBV24-1, with TRBD1 matching over 7 bases. Losses at the gene ends were 3 bases for V and 5 bases for J; bases not matched to a gene: 6. Germline-derived CDR1 and CDR2 are KGHDR and SFDVKD. The CDR3 is 14 residues long. CDR3 coding DNA: TGTGCCACCAGTGATCCGACAGGGTCTGACGAGCAGTACTTC. Residues: CATSDPTGSDEQYF.

The rearrangement joins TRBV5-4 to TRBJ1-4; tentatively, D is TRBD1 (6 bases). The V gene's germline CDR1 is SGHNT and CDR2 YYREEE (reference sequence). Trimming took off 3 bases at V and 4 bases at J, with 16 bases between the two ends. CDR3 size: 16 residues. In nucleotides, the CDR3 is TGTGCCAGCAGCTCCGCCGGGGGGGCTGGTAATGAAAAACTGTTTTTT. This sequence encodes CASSSAGGAGNEKLFF.

The chain combines TRBV28 with TRBJ1-4; TRBD1 matches at 7 bases. Looked up from germline, CDR1 is MDHEN and CDR2 is SYDVKM. CDR3 length: 14 residues. The junction had 5 bases not matched to a gene; V was cut back by 4 bases and J by 6 bases. CDR3 sequence (DNA): TGTGCCAGCAGTTGGGGGGACAGACATGAAAAACTGTTTTTT. Residues: CASSWGDRHEKLFF.

The chain carries TRBV19 and TRBJ2-4, with TRBD2 as a possible D gene (7 bases). The CDR3 has 14 amino acids. V was shortened by 1 base and J by 8 bases, with 12 bases between the two germline ends. CDR1 and CDR2 (germline): LNHDA, SQIVND (reference sequence). As DNA, the CDR3 is TGTGCCAGTAGTATAGCTGGGGGGGCGGACATTCAGTACTTC. Translated: CASSIAGGADIQYF. The full variable domain, in which reference TRBV19 and TRBJ2-4 provide the parts outside the CDR3, is DGGITQSPKYLFRKEGQNVTLSCEQNLNHDAMYWYRQDPGQGLRLIYYSQIVNDFQKGDIAEGYSVSREKKESFPLTVTSAQKNPTAFYLCASSIAGGADIQYFGAGTRLSVL.

V gene TRBV7-9 combines with J gene TRBJ1-4, with D possibly TRBD1 on 6 matching bases. Looked up from germline, CDR1 is SEHNR and CDR2 is FQNEAQ (reference sequence). The V end was cut by 5 bases, the J end by 1 base, with 11 bases between. The CDR3 is 15 residues long. This CDR3 is CASSLPTGTNEKLFF. CDR3 nucleotides: TGTGCCAGCAGCCTCCCGACAGGAACTAATGAAAAACTGTTTTTT.

This chain uses TRBV9 with TRBJ2-3; 7 bases are a match to TRBD2. CDR1 is SGDLS, CDR2 YYNGEE, per germline. After removal of 0 bases from V and 3 bases from J, the junction contained 4 bases not matched to a gene. The CDR3 is made up of 15 amino acids. CDR3 bases: TGTGCCAGCAGCGTAGTGGGCGGGAGAACAGATACGCAGTATTTT. It specifies CASSVVGGRTDTQYF.

The rearrangement joins TRBV7-9 to TRBJ1-4; D remains unclear. The CDR3 covers 16 residues. The germline V and J ends were trimmed by 1 base and 4 bases, with 13 bases remaining between them. Germline loops: CDR1 SEHNR, CDR2 FQNEAQ (reference sequence). The CDR3 is CASSLGFGGYNEKLFF. The CDR3 nucleotides are TGTGCCAGCAGCTTAGGGTTCGGCGGATATAATGAAAAACTGTTTTTT.